The next 29 T cell receptor beta chains were all read from a single sample in a study of T cell changes during pregnancy in multiple sclerosis. Profiling relied on immunoSEQ multiplex PCR, and the TCRdb table lists in-frame clones only, not all of them. The sample lists some 40,000 clones; approximately 93% were seen once. The specimen comprised CD8+ T cells from peripheral blood mononuclear cells, sampled in the third trimester of pregnancy. These receptors all stem from a female donor with multiple sclerosis, enrolled in a pregnancy study.

The rearrangement uses TRBV6-1 and TRBJ2-7, with 12 nucleotides matching TRBD2. The germline gives CDR1 MNHNS, CDR2 SASEGT. The V segment lost 11 bases and the J segment 2 bases; nucleotides outside the gene matches: 7. This CDR3 region has 14 residues. CDR3: CAGRLAGDAYEQYF. CDR3 DNA sequence: TGTGCCGGAAGACTAGCGGGGGACGCCTACGAGCAGTACTTC.

The V gene is TRBV9, the J gene TRBJ2-3; 8 nucleotides match TRBD2. The CDR3 contains 15 residues. Per the germline V gene, CDR1 is SGDLS and CDR2 is YYNGEE. With V trimmed by 3 bases and J by 5 bases, 8 bases remained unmatched. For the CDR3, the DNA is TGTGCCAGCAGCGCGGGGGGGGCTGGACAAGATACGCAGTATTTT. The encoded protein is CASSAGGAGQDTQYF. Full variable domain (outside the CDR3, taken from reference TRBV9 and TRBJ2-3): DSGVTQTPKHLITATGQRVTLRCSPRSGDLSVYWYQQSLDQGLQFLIQYYNGEERAKGNILERFSAQQFPDLHSELNLSSLELGDSALYFCASSAGGAGQDTQYFGPGTRLTVL.

The CDR3 DNA sequence: TGTGCCACCAGCGCCACAGATTTTGATGAGCAGTTCTTC. Protein sequence: CATSATDFDEQFF. The rearrangement joins TRBV15 to TRBJ2-1; D is ambiguous. CDR1 LNHNV and CDR2 YYDKDF come from the germline V gene (reference sequence). This CDR3 has 13 residues. The V end was cut by 5 bases, the J end by 8 bases, with 13 bases between.

CDR3 amino acids: CASSQGGVNEQFF. The CDR3 nucleotides read TGTGCCAGCAGCCAAGGAGGAGTTAATGAGCAGTTCTTC. This chain joins TRBV4-2 and TRBJ2-1; no firm D call. V lost 1 base and J lost 7, with 8 bases in between. The CDR3 is 13 residues long. Germline V lookup: CDR1 LGHNA, CDR2 YNFKEQ.

The rearrangement joins TRBV11-2 to TRBJ1-2; weak D call: TRBD1 (5 bases). CDR1 SGHAT and CDR2 FQNNGV come from the germline V gene. This CDR3 region has 13 residues. V lost 10 bases to trimming and J lost 8 bases, with 20 bases between them. CDR3: CATASRGVLGYTF. In DNA form, the CDR3 reads TGTGCCACCGCGTCCCGGGGGGTCTTGGGCTACACCTTC.

The V call is TRBV6-5, the J call TRBJ2-1; tentative D call: TRBD1 (6 bases). Trimming took off 4 bases at V and 6 bases at J, with 13 bases between the two ends. There are 14 residues in the CDR3. Germline V gene sequence: CDR1 MNHEY, CDR2 SVGAGI. The CDR3 sequence is CASSLSGGFNEQFF. The CDR3 DNA follows: TGTGCCAGCAGTTTGAGTGGGGGCTTCAATGAGCAGTTCTTC.

The rearrangement joins TRBV19 to TRBJ2-1; 10 nucleotides agree with TRBD2. Germline CDR1 is LNHDA and CDR2 is SQIVND (reference sequence). The junction had 16 bases not matched to a gene; V was cut back by 7 bases and J by 4 bases. This CDR3 is 18 amino acids long. CDR3 DNA: TGTGCCAGTACCTTGACCCCCTTTCTAGCGGGGGAGTACAATGAGCAGTTCTTC. Protein sequence: CASTLTPFLAGEYNEQFF.

In regard to this clone: An end of the junction does not agree with germline; a read error may underlie this. This chain links TRBV2 with TRBJ2-2, with TRBD1 identical over 8 bases. From germline, CDR1 is SNHLY and CDR2 FYNNEI. The CDR3 spans 16 residues. The CDR3 nucleotides read TGTGCCAGCAGCGAAGGACAGGGTGACGGGTCCGGGGAGCTGTTTTTT. Its protein product is CASSEGQGDGSGELFF.

This clone has just one count. This chain links TRBV5-1 with TRBJ1-2, with D hard to call. V was pared by 1 base and J by 6 bases, with 7 bases between. The CDR3 loop spans 12 amino acids. Germline V gene lookup returns CDR1 SGHRS and CDR2 YFSETQ. In nucleotides, the CDR3 is TGCGCCAGCAGCTTGAGGCAGGATGGCTACACCTTC. Its translation is CASSLRQDGYTF.

CDR3 region: CASSLAASPIEQYF. The CDR3 DNA reads TGTGCCAGCAGCTTAGCCGCTAGTCCTATCGAGCAGTACTTC. The genes are TRBV7-9 and TRBJ2-7; no clear D gene. Germline V gives CDR1 SEHNR, CDR2 FQNEAQ (reference sequence). The CDR3 is 14 residues long. Trimming cost V 0 bases and J 6 bases, with 12 bases left between them.

The chain carries TRBV7-3 and TRBJ2-4; D is undetermined. From germline, CDR1 is SGHTA and CDR2 FQGTGA. The CDR3 consists of 13 residues. V was trimmed by 2 bases and J by 6 bases, leaving 8 bases between them. The DNA for the CDR3 is TGTGCCAGCAGCTTATGGGCCGGAAACATTCAGTACTTC. Its protein is CASSLWAGNIQYF. Full variable domain (outside the CDR3, taken from reference TRBV7-3 and TRBJ2-4): GAGVSQTPSNKVTEKGKYVELRCDPISGHTALYWYRQSLGQGPEFLIYFQGTGAADDSGLPNDRFFAVRPEGSVSTLKIQRTERGDSAVYLCASSLWAGNIQYFGAGTRLSVL.

The chain employs TRBV5-1 and TRBJ2-7; 9 positions agree with TRBD2. The V gene's germline CDR1 is SGHRS and CDR2 YFSETQ. The CDR3 is 14 residues long. The junction had 5 bases not matched to a gene; V was cut back by 2 bases and J by 5 bases. CDR3 bases: TGCGCCAGCAGCTTAAGCGGGGGGACCAACGAGCAGTACTTC. Protein: CASSLSGGTNEQYF.

In nucleotides, the CDR3 is TGTGCCAGCAGTGAAAAGACTAGCGGGGGGTGGGGTGCGCAGTATTTT. Protein product: CASSEKTSGGWGAQYF. The V and J genes are TRBV6-1 and TRBJ2-3, with 13 bases aligning to TRBD2. With 2 bases clipped from V and 10 bases from J, the junction kept 9 bases outside the gene matches. Germline-derived CDR1 and CDR2 are MNHNS and SASEGT. This CDR3 contains 16 residues.

The rearrangement joins TRBV11-2 to TRBJ2-7; 11 positions match TRBD2. The CDR3 is made up of 16 amino acids. CDR1 is SGHAT and CDR2 is FQNNGV in the germline V gene. After removal of 3 bases from V and 6 bases from J, the junction contained 10 bases not matched to a gene. CDR3 amino acids: CASSFDAGTSGVEQYF. CDR3 nucleotide sequence: TGTGCCAGCAGCTTCGATGCCGGGACTAGCGGAGTCGAGCAGTACTTC.

This clone was found once. The chain employs TRBV4-1 and TRBJ2-1, with TRBD2 identical over 14 bases. The J segment lost 9 bases and the V segment lost 0 bases, leaving 4 bases of the junction unmatched. CDR3 size: 16 residues. Per germline, CDR1 MGHRA and CDR2 YSYEKL. The CDR3, as DNA: TGCGCCAGCAGCCAAGATGGGGGACTAGCGGGGGCTGAGCAGTTCTTC. This translates into CASSQDGGLAGAEQFF.

The chain is built from TRBV4-1 and TRBJ1-4; D is perhaps TRBD1 (5 bases). This CDR3 has 15 residues. Trimming left V 1 base short and J 8 bases short, with 14 bases between. Germline CDR1 and CDR2: MGHRA and YSYEKL. CDR3 nucleotides: TGCGCCAGCAGCCAAGTCCGGGACTCAAGCGAAAAACTGTTTTTT. It encodes CASSQVRDSSEKLFF.

The chain is built from TRBV19 and TRBJ1-5; 7 bases map to TRBD1. This CDR3 region has 16 residues. Trimming at V came to 1 base and at J to 6 bases, leaving 9 bases not matched to a gene. Germline CDR1 reads LNHDA; CDR2 reads SQIVND (reference sequence). CDR3 region: CASSIGDRVETQPQHF. The CDR3 DNA is TGTGCCAGTAGTATAGGAGACAGGGTCGAAACTCAGCCCCAGCATTTT.

The chain has TRBV11-2 and TRBJ2-1; maybe TRBD1 (5 bases). Germline CDR1 SGHAT, CDR2 FQNNGV. V lost 5 bases and J lost 5, with 13 bases in between. The CDR3 runs to 14 residues. This chain's CDR3 is CASSPYWGDNEQFF. The CDR3 nucleotides are TGTGCCAGCAGCCCTTACTGGGGCGACAATGAGCAGTTCTTC.

J is TRBJ2-1 and V is TRBV5-6; 9 bases map to TRBD2. The germline CDR1 and CDR2 sequences are SGHDT and YYEEEE. Unmatched junction bases numbered 5, after V lost 4 bases and J lost 9 bases. The CDR3 is made up of 13 amino acids. The CDR3 loop reads CASSGGGAPEQFF. The DNA for the CDR3 is TGTGCCAGCAGCGGCGGGGGGGCCCCTGAGCAGTTCTTC.

The chain has TRBV4-1 and TRBJ2-7, with D tentatively TRBD2 (5 bases). CDR3 length: 15 residues. Germline-derived CDR1 and CDR2 are MGHRA and YSYEKL. Trimming cost V 1 base and J 4 bases, with 14 bases left between them. As DNA, the CDR3 is TGCGCCAGCAGCCAAGTCCACCTTGGAGGTTACGAGCAGTACTTC. Protein: CASSQVHLGGYEQYF.

V gene TRBV7-9 combines with J gene TRBJ1-2; D remains unclear. V was pared by 0 bases and J by 2 bases, with 7 bases between. CDR1 is SEHNR and CDR2 is FQNEAQ in the germline V gene (reference sequence). The CDR3 covers 14 residues. The CDR3 region is CASSLADWNYGYTF. CDR3 in DNA: TGTGCCAGCAGCTTAGCGGACTGGAACTATGGCTACACCTTC. The entire variable domain, with the rest obtained from reference TRBV7-9 and TRBJ1-2, is as follows: DTGVSQNPRHKITKRGQNVTFRCDPISEHNRLYWYRQTLGQGPEFLTYFQNEAQLEKSRLLSDRFSAERPKGSFSTLEIQRTEQGDSAMYLCASSLADWNYGYTFGSGTRLTVV.

Only one count was recorded for this clone. The chain uses TRBV5-6 and TRBJ2-3; D call uncertain. The CDR3 has 16 residues. Germline V gene data show CDR1 as SGHDT and CDR2 as YYEEEE. Trimming shortened V by 1 base and J by 2 bases, and 14 bases separated the two germline ends. The CDR3 DNA follows: TGTGCCAGCAGCTTGAGGAGCTTCGAGATCACAGATACGCAGTATTTT. This translates into CASSLRSFEITDTQYF.

The chain couples TRBV6-5 to TRBJ2-5; D might be TRBD1 (5 bases). Germline V CDR1 and CDR2: MNHEY, SVGAGI. V lost 2 bases and J lost 4, with 5 bases in between. This CDR3 has 12 amino acids. CDR3 amino acids: CASSYRGETQYF. CDR3 nucleotide sequence: TGTGCCAGCAGTTACAGGGGAGAGACCCAGTACTTC.

The chain is built from TRBV30 and TRBJ1-1; TRBD1 aligns across 7 bases. CDR1 GTSNPN and CDR2 SVGIG come from the germline V gene (reference sequence). This CDR3 region has 13 residues. Trimming took 0 bases from V and 7 from J; bases not matched to a gene: 5. The CDR3 region is CAWSVQGLFEAFF. The CDR3 nucleotides read TGTGCCTGGAGTGTACAGGGGTTATTTGAAGCTTTCTTT.

This chain uses TRBV11-2 with TRBJ2-1; the match to TRBD2 covers 15 bases. CDR3 size: 19 residues. J gave up 2 bases and V 5 bases, and 10 bases lay outside the gene matches. Germline CDR1 reads SGHAT; CDR2 reads FQNNGV. The CDR3 loop is CASSLSPGTSGGPYNEQFF. The CDR3 bases are TGTGCCAGCAGCCTGAGTCCCGGGACTAGCGGGGGGCCCTACAATGAGCAGTTCTTC. Full variable domain (missing parts from reference TRBV11-2 and TRBJ2-1): EAGVAQSPRYKIIEKRQSVAFWCNPISGHATLYWYQQILGQGPKLLIQFQNNGVVDDSQLPKDRFSAERLKGVDSTLKIQPAKLEDSAVYLCASSLSPGTSGGPYNEQFFGPGTRLTVL.

The chain couples TRBV7-4 to TRBJ1-2; 9 bases match TRBD1. With V trimmed by 5 bases and J by 8 bases, 18 bases remained unmatched. The CDR3 is 17 amino acids. The germline V gene encodes CDR1 SGHVT and CDR2 SQSDAQ. CDR3 amino acids: CASSPNLRDREGNGYTF. CDR3 sequence (DNA): TGTGCCAGCAGCCCAAACCTCCGGGACAGGGAGGGAAACGGCTACACCTTC.

Only one count was recorded for this clone. V gene TRBV29-1 combines with J gene TRBJ1-1; maybe TRBD1 (5 bases). The CDR3 extends over 14 amino acids. Trimming removed 4 bases at V and 0 bases at J, with 12 bases between. CDR1 is SQVTM, CDR2 ANQGSEA, per germline. The CDR3 loop is CSVVGQGMNTEAFF. The CDR3 DNA sequence: TGCAGCGTTGTCGGGCAGGGCATGAACACTGAAGCTTTCTTT.

The V call is TRBV6-5, the J call TRBJ1-4; the D is unclear. V was cut by 2 bases and J by 0 bases, with 4 bases left in between. This CDR3 comprises 14 residues. Germline CDR1 reads MNHEY; CDR2 reads SVGAGI. The CDR3 DNA sequence: TGTGCCAGCAGTTACGCGTCAACTAATGAAAAACTGTTTTTT. It translates to CASSYASTNEKLFF.

This clone came up a few times. The rearrangement joins TRBV30 to TRBJ1-3; 7 positions agree with TRBD1. In germline, CDR1 is GTSNPN, CDR2 SVGIG (reference sequence). J was trimmed by 7 bases and V by 4 bases; bases with no gene match: 16. The CDR3 spans 16 residues. The CDR3 region has the DNA TGTGCCTGGAAGAAATCGATACAGGGGAGCCCGAACACCATATATTTT. This sequence encodes CAWKKSIQGSPNTIYF.